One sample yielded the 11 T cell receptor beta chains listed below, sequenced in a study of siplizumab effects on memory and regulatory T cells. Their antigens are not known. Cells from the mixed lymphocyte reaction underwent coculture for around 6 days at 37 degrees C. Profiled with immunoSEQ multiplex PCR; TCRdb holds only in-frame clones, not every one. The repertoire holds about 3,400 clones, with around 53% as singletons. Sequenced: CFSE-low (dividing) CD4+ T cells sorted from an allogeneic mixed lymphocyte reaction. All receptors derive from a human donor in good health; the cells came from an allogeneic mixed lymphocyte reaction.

CDR3 DNA sequence: TGTGCCAGCAGCCCAACCAGCGGGCTAATGTCGTTTGTTGAGCAGTTCTTC. This gives the protein CASSPTSGLMSFVEQFF. The rearrangement uses TRBV7-9 and TRBJ2-1; tentative D call: TRBD2 (6 bases). Germline-derived CDR1 and CDR2 are SEHNR and FQNEAQ (reference sequence). Trimming took 5 bases from V and 9 from J, leaving 26 bases between them. The CDR3 covers 17 residues.

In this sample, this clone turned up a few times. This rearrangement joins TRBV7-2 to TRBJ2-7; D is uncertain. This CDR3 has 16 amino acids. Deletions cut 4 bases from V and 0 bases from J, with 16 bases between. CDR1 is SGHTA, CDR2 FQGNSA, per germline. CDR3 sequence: CASSSRGGPSSYEQYF. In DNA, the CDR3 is TGTGCCAGCAGCTCGCGTGGCGGACCGAGCTCCTACGAGCAGTACTTC.

CDR3 sequence: CASSVQGADEQYF. In nucleotides, the CDR3 is TGTGCCAGCAGCGTACAGGGGGCGGACGAGCAGTACTTC. The chain combines TRBV11-3 with TRBJ2-7, with TRBD1 matching 9 bases. The V segment lost 5 bases and the J segment 5 bases; nucleotides outside the gene matches: 4. Germline lookup yields CDR1 SGHNT and CDR2 YENEEA. The CDR3 spans 13 residues.

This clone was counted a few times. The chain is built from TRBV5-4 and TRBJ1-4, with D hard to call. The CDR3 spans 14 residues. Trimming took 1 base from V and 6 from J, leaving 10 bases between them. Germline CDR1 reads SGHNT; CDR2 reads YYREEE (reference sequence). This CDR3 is CASSLRGSYEKLFF. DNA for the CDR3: TGTGCCAGCAGCTTGAGAGGGTCCTATGAAAAACTGTTTTTT.

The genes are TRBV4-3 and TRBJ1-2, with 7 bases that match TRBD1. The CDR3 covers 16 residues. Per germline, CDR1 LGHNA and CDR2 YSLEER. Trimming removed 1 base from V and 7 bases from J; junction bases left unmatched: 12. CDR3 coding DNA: TGCGCCAGCAGCCAAGCCGGCCGAGGGGGCGGGGGTGGCTACACCTTC. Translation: CASSQAGRGGGGGYTF.

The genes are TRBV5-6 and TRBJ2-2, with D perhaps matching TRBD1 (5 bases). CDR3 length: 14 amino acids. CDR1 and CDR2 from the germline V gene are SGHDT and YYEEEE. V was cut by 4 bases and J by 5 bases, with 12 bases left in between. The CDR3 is CASSPGRATGELFF. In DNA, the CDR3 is TGTGCCAGCAGCCCCGGCAGGGCGACCGGGGAGCTGTTTTTT.

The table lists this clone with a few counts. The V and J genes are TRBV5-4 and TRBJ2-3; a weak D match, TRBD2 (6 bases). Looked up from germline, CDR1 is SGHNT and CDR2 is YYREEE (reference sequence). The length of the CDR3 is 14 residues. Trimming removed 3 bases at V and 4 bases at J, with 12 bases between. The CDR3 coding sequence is TGTGCCAGCAGCTCCCCTAGCGCGGCAGATACGCAGTATTTT. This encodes CASSSPSAADTQYF. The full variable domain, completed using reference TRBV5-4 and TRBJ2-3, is ETGVTQSPTHLIKTRGQQVTLRCSSQSGHNTVSWYQQALGQGPQFIFQYYREEENGRGNFPPRFSGLQFPNYSSELNVNALELDDSALYLCASSSPSAADTQYFGPGTRLTVL.

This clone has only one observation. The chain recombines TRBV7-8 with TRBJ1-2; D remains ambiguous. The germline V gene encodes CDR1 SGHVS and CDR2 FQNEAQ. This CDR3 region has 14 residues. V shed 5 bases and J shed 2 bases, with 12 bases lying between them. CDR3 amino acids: CASSPDGPNYGYTF. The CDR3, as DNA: TGTGCCAGCAGCCCGGACGGACCGAACTATGGCTACACCTTC.

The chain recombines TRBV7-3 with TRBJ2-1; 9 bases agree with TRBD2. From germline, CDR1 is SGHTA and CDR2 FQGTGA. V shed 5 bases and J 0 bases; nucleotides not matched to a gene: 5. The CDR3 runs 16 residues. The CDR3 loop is CASSVAGGPSYNEQFF. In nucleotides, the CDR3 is TGTGCCAGCAGCGTCGCGGGGGGGCCCTCCTACAATGAGCAGTTCTTC.

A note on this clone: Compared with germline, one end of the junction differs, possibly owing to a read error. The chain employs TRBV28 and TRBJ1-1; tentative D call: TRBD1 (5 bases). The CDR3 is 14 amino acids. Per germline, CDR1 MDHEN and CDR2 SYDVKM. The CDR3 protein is CVSSPWGGNTEAFF. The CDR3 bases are TGTGTCAGCAGTCCCTGGGGGGGGAACACTGAAGCTTTCTTT.

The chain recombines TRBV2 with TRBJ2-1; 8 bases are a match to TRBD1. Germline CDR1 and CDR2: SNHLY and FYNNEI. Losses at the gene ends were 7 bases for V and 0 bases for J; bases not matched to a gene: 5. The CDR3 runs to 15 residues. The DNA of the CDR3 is TGTGCCAGCATAGGCGACAGGGGCTCCTACAATGAGCAGTTCTTC. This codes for CASIGDRGSYNEQFF. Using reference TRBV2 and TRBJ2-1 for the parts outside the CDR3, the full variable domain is EPEVTQTPSHQVTQMGQEVILRCVPISNHLYFYWYRQILGQKVEFLVSFYNNEISEKSEIFDDQFSVERPDGSNFTLKIRSTKLEDSAMYFCASIGDRGSYNEQFFGPGTRLTVL.